A few counts support the clone carrying this T cell receptor beta chain. What it recognizes is unknown. The data stem from a study of T cell repertoires in cytomegalovirus infection. CDR1 is SEHNR, CDR2 FQNEAQ, per germline (reference sequence). The CDR3 consists of 14 residues. Trimming removed 5 bases from V and 6 bases from J, with 11 bases in between. TCRdb used MiXCR to reprocess the reads, holding one entry per CDR3 protein. The table has around 800,000 distinct CDR3 sequences, around a third seen once. The specimen comprised cultured CD8+ T cells from PBMCs, sampled from culture after CMV antigen stimulation. This sequence joins TRBV7-9 and TRBJ1-6; tentative D call: TRBD1 (5 bases). The source is a human donor in good health (CMV status not recorded). Some clones in this sample may be carry-over from other donors' samples. This chain's CDR3 is CASSQQVINSPLHF. The CDR3 bases are TGTGCCAGCAGCCAACAGGTGATTAATTCACCCCTCCACTTT.